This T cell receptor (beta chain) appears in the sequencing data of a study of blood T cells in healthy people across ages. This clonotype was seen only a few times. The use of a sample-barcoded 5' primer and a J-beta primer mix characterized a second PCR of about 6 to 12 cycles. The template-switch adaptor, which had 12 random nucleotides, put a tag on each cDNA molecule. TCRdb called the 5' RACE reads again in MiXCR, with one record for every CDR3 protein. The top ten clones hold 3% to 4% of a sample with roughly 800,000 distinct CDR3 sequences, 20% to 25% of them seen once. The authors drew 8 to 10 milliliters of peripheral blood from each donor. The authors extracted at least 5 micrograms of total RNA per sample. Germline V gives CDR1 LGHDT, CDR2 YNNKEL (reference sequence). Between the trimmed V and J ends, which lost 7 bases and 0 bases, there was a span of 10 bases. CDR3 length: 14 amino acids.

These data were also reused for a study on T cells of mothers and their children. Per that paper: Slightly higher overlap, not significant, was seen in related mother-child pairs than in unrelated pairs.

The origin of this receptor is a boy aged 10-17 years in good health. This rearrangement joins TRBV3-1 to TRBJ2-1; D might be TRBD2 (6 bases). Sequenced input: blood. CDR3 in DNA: TGTGCCAGCACTTGGCGGGGCTCCTACAATGAGCAGTTCTTC. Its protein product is CASTWRGSYNEQFF.